This T cell receptor (beta chain) was sequenced in a study of blood T cells in healthy people across ages. General study points: One million T cells yielded diversity estimates that were considered underestimates.

Next came a second PCR, run for about 7 to 11 cycles, which used a sample-barcoded 5' primer along with a J-beta primer mix. A template-switch adaptor with 12 random nucleotides tagged each cDNA molecule. TCRdb re-called the 5' RACE reads with MiXCR, one entry per CDR3 protein. The sample shows some 850,000 distinct CDR3 sequences, around 24% of them seen only once. Comments on this clonotype: What it recognizes is unknown.

Germline CDR1 is DFQATT and CDR2 is SNEGSKA (reference sequence). The CDR3 loop spans 14 amino acids. The germline V and J ends were trimmed by 5 bases and 4 bases, with 15 bases remaining between them. The sample was also reused in another study, on T cells of mothers and their children.

The TCR sequence derives from a boy between 5 and 17 years old in good health. V usage is TRBV20-1 and J usage is TRBJ1-3, with D unresolved. Sequencing was carried out using blood. CDR3 amino acids: CSAPTLPSGNTIYF. The CDR3 nucleotides are TGCAGTGCTCCTACCCTTCCTTCCGGAAACACCATATATTTT.